This T cell receptor (beta chain) derives from a study of early stage breast cancer tumors. V was pared by 0 bases and J by 0 bases, with 7 bases between. Per the germline V gene, CDR1 is SGDLS and CDR2 is YYNGEE. The length of the CDR3 is 15 residues. The data were produced by immunoSEQ multiplex PCR, yet TCRdb's version contains in-frame clones alone and is incomplete. This table has tens of thousands of clones, about three quarters appearing once. Remarks on this clone: No antigen is known for it.

Study-wide results and caveats: Blood repertoires resembled normal breast more than tumor.

The sample consisted of blood. This receptor was taken from a person in their 40s with breast cancer. V gene TRBV9 combines with J gene TRBJ1-5; D call uncertain. CDR3 bases: TGTGCCAGCAGCGTAGCCGGGGATAGCAATCAGCCCCAGCATTTT. Its translation: CASSVAGDSNQPQHF.